At least ten counts were recorded for the clone carrying this TCR beta chain. In a library made to pick up alpha chains, this beta chain is a stray read with a size that means little. The J segment lost 3 bases and the V segment lost 4 bases, leaving 1 base of the junction unmatched. This CDR3 has 13 residues. Germline values: CDR1 MNHNS, CDR2 SASEGT. A distinct unique molecular identifier was carried by each TCR cDNA molecule. One entry per CDR3 protein, called by TCRdb with MiXCR from the 5' RACE reads. The sample has 6,000 to 7,500 distinct CDR3 sequences, approximately 7% seen once. This entry is derived from a study of spatial heterogeneity in lung cancer. Study information: Consistent detection of more beta-chain than alpha-chain sequences was observed.

Time point denoted: sample taken at primary tumor resection. Sequencing of whole RNA from tumor, nontumor lung or frozen PBMC involved no sorting. There were roughly 78 donors, all of them untreated patients with early-stage non-small cell lung cancer. The sequence came from a male donor with early-stage non-small cell lung cancer. The specimen comprised PBMCs, sampled at surgery. V usage is TRBV6-1 and J usage is TRBJ2-3; 7 positions match TRBD1. CDR3 DNA: TGTGCCAGCAGTGTACAGGGGACAGATACGCAGTATTTT. Residues: CASSVQGTDTQYF.